One and the same sample provided the 26 T cell receptor beta chains below, sequenced in a study of cytomegalovirus exposure and HLA in healthy donors. The assay was immunoSEQ multiplex PCR, and TCRdb's table has in-frame clones only and misses some. The profile shows about 120,000 clones, 89% of them singletons. Material for sequencing was PBMCs. The source is a woman aged 18-30 years in good health and CMV-seronegative.

V usage is TRBV6-1 and J usage is TRBJ2-1, with 11 bases identical to TRBD2. The CDR3 length is 15 residues. With V trimmed by 3 bases and J by 12 bases, 10 bases remained unmatched. Germline CDR1 is MNHNS and CDR2 is SASEGT. The CDR3 spells CASSDSGGAVLGQFF. The CDR3 nucleotides read TGTGCCAGCAGTGATAGCGGGGGGGCGGTTTTAGGGCAGTTCTTC.

The chain links TRBV15 to TRBJ2-7; D is perhaps TRBD2 (6 bases). Per the germline V gene, CDR1 is LNHNV and CDR2 is YYDKDF (reference sequence). V dropped 3 bases and J dropped 3 bases, with 15 bases sitting between them. CDR3 length: 15 residues. The CDR3 DNA is TGTGCCACCAGCAGGGAGGGTGGACTCTACTACGAGCAGTACTTC. Protein sequence: CATSREGGLYYEQYF.

V and J are TRBV27 and TRBJ2-7, with D possibly matching TRBD1 (6 bases). V was cut by 6 bases and J by 4 bases, with 16 bases left in between. Germline V gene sequence: CDR1 MNHEY, CDR2 SMNVEV (reference sequence). The CDR3 is made up of 14 amino acids. CDR3 amino acids: CASSRGVYGYEQYF. DNA of the CDR3: TGTGCCAGCAGCAGGGGAGTATATGGTTACGAGCAGTACTTC.

V gene TRBV6-6 combines with J gene TRBJ1-1; 7 bases match TRBD1. The germline CDR1 and CDR2 sequences are MNHNY and SVGAGI (reference sequence). The V gene end was trimmed by 7 bases and the J gene end by 11 bases; junction bases not matched to a gene: 10. The CDR3 totals 12 residues. CDR3 bases: TGTGCCAGCAACCCTCCGGGACAGAAGGCTTTCTTT. It encodes CASNPPGQKAFF.

The chain uses TRBV6-1 and TRBJ1-1; TRBD1 matches 7 bases. From germline, CDR1 is MNHNS and CDR2 SASEGT. The ends lost 8 bases at V and 4 bases at J; junction bases unmatched: 4. This CDR3 has 12 amino acids. The CDR3 coding sequence is TGTGCCAGCCTAGGGACAGTCACTGAAGCTTTCTTT. It codes for CASLGTVTEAFF.

The rearrangement links TRBV7-6 to TRBJ2-7, with TRBD2 identical over 7 bases. This CDR3 has 15 residues. The J segment lost 3 bases and the V segment lost 2 bases, leaving 7 bases of the junction unmatched. Germline CDR1 and CDR2: SGHVS and FNYEAQ. The CDR3 loop reads CASSLLTGGNYEQYF. In nucleotides, the CDR3 is TGTGCCAGCAGCTTATTAACGGGGGGAAACTACGAGCAGTACTTC.

This clone was found a few times. The chain links TRBV7-9 to TRBJ1-2, with TRBD1 matching 9 bases. The CDR3 loop spans 13 amino acids. V lost 4 bases and J lost 8; bases outside the gene matches: 5. The germline V gene encodes CDR1 SEHNR and CDR2 FQNEAQ (reference sequence). The CDR3 loop reads CASSWDRDGGYTF. As DNA, the CDR3 is TGTGCCAGCAGCTGGGACAGGGACGGGGGCTACACCTTC.

This clone showed up just a few times. J is TRBJ1-1 and V is TRBV6-6; 7 bases align to TRBD1. V lost 6 bases to trimming and J lost 4 bases; unmatched junction nucleotides: 11. The CDR3 spans 15 residues. Germline CDR1 and CDR2: MNHNY and SVGAGI (reference sequence). The CDR3: CASRAGGTVGTEAFF. CDR3 in DNA: TGTGCCAGCAGGGCAGGGGGTACGGTCGGCACTGAAGCTTTCTTT.

V and J are TRBV6-6 and TRBJ1-2, with D possibly TRBD1 on 5 matching bases. This CDR3 comprises 13 residues. Trimming left V 5 bases short and J 8 bases short, with 15 bases between. The germline V gene encodes CDR1 MNHNY and CDR2 SVGAGI (reference sequence). CDR3 residues: CASSSTGGRGYTF. The CDR3 bases are TGTGCCAGCAGTAGTACGGGGGGACGGGGCTACACCTTC.

The CDR3 DNA follows: TGCGCCAGCAGCCCGGCCAGGGGGACAGATACGCAGTATTTT. Encoded protein: CASSPARGTDTQYF. This rearrangement joins TRBV4-1 to TRBJ2-3; 7 bases align to TRBD1. There are 14 residues in the CDR3. V gave up 4 bases and J gave up 3 bases; unmatched junction bases: 4. Germline V gives CDR1 MGHRA, CDR2 YSYEKL.

This chain uses TRBV6-5 with TRBJ2-3; D is possibly TRBD1 (6 bases). CDR1 is MNHEY, CDR2 SVGAGI, per germline. The CDR3 extends over 14 amino acids. V was cut by 3 bases and J by 5 bases, with 12 bases left in between. The CDR3 protein is CASSYVQGIDTQYF. DNA of the CDR3: TGTGCCAGCAGTTATGTACAGGGTATAGATACGCAGTATTTT.

The rearrangement uses TRBV20-1 and TRBJ2-2; D call uncertain. V was clipped by 6 bases and J by 6 bases, with 8 bases between them. Per germline, CDR1 DFQATT and CDR2 SNEGSKA (reference sequence). CDR3 length: 11 amino acids. The CDR3 bases are TGCAGTGCCGGGTGGGCCGGGGAGCTGTTTTTT. Protein sequence: CSAGWAGELFF.

The chain uses TRBV27 and TRBJ2-1; a weak D match, TRBD2 (6 bases). The V and J ends lost 4 bases and 9 bases respectively, with 25 bases between them. The length of the CDR3 is 17 residues. Germline V gene data show CDR1 as MNHEY and CDR2 as SMNVEV (reference sequence). The CDR3 spells CASSYGSGVLLTGEQFF. CDR3 DNA: TGTGCCAGCAGTTATGGCTCGGGGGTCCTTTTAACGGGTGAGCAGTTCTTC.

The chain recombines TRBV2 with TRBJ1-2; D is possibly TRBD1 (5 bases). The germline CDR1 and CDR2 sequences are SNHLY and FYNNEI. Deletions cut 2 bases from V and 8 bases from J, with 18 bases between. The CDR3 is 15 residues long. CDR3 in amino acids: CASSEQGVSTGGYTF. In nucleotides, the CDR3 is TGTGCCAGCAGTGAACAAGGGGTCTCTACGGGCGGCTACACCTTC.

V gene TRBV27 combines with J gene TRBJ2-3; D remains unclear. Trimming left V 3 bases short and J 0 bases short, with 10 bases between. The CDR3 runs to 15 residues. Germline V lookup: CDR1 MNHEY, CDR2 SMNVEV (reference sequence). The CDR3 bases are TGTGCCAGCAGTTTTTCCGCGTATAGCACAGATACGCAGTATTTT. As protein: CASSFSAYSTDTQYF.

The chain links TRBV9 to TRBJ1-6; unclear D gene. The CDR3 loop spans 17 amino acids. Germline V gives CDR1 SGDLS, CDR2 YYNGEE. Trimming pared 6 bases from V and 9 bases from J, leaving 25 bases between. CDR3 protein: CASTYLPAPSAVSPLHF. The CDR3 DNA reads TGTGCCAGCACCTACCTCCCGGCCCCCAGTGCGGTTTCACCCCTCCACTTT.

The rearrangement uses TRBV11-2 and TRBJ1-5; 8 positions match TRBD1. The ends lost 5 bases at V and 6 bases at J; junction bases unmatched: 9. From germline, CDR1 is SGHAT and CDR2 FQNNGV. The CDR3 is made up of 15 amino acids. CDR3 sequence reads: CASSTGTGVFQPQHF. The CDR3 nucleotides are TGTGCCAGCAGCACCGGGACAGGTGTATTTCAGCCCCAGCATTTT. Complete variable domain (other parts from reference TRBV11-2 and TRBJ1-5): EAGVAQSPRYKIIEKRQSVAFWCNPISGHATLYWYQQILGQGPKLLIQFQNNGVVDDSQLPKDRFSAERLKGVDSTLKIQPAKLEDSAVYLCASSTGTGVFQPQHFGDGTRLSIL.

J is TRBJ2-5 and V is TRBV5-1; the D gene is possibly TRBD2 (7 bases). Germline V gene lookup returns CDR1 SGHRS and CDR2 YFSETQ. The CDR3 totals 16 residues. V was pared by 2 bases and J by 5 bases, with 19 bases between. CDR3 amino acids: CASSLSPKGGRETQYF. DNA for the CDR3: TGCGCCAGCAGCTTAAGCCCGAAGGGGGGGCGGGAGACCCAGTACTTC.

This chain uses TRBV11-3 with TRBJ2-7; D call uncertain. V shed 1 base and J shed 6 bases, with 7 bases lying between them. This CDR3 is built from 12 residues. The V gene's germline CDR1 is SGHNT and CDR2 YENEEA. The CDR3 DNA follows: TGTGCCAGCAGCTTAGCCACGGGCGAGCAGTACTTC. Its protein product is CASSLATGEQYF.

The chain links TRBV9 to TRBJ1-3; the D gene is possibly TRBD1 (5 bases). The germline V gene has CDR1 SGDLS and CDR2 YYNGEE. The V and J ends lost 0 bases and 3 bases respectively, with 19 bases between them. The CDR3 runs to 18 residues. The CDR3 is CASSVGSAGRDYGNTIYF. CDR3 sequence (DNA): TGTGCCAGCAGCGTAGGCTCCGCCGGCAGGGACTATGGAAACACCATATATTTT.

The J gene is TRBJ2-3, the V gene TRBV6-6; possibly TRBD1 for D (5 bases). Germline V gene sequence: CDR1 MNHNY, CDR2 SVGAGI (reference sequence). V was shortened by 7 bases and J by 6 bases, with 17 bases between the two germline ends. This CDR3 is built from 14 residues. CDR3 nucleotide sequence: TGTGCCAGCACTGGGGCCACTCTGCGGGATACGCAGTATTTT. Protein sequence: CASTGATLRDTQYF.

The rearrangement uses TRBV9 and TRBJ1-2; unclear D gene. The germline V gene has CDR1 SGDLS and CDR2 YYNGEE. The CDR3 is 15 residues long. Trimming took off 3 bases at V and 3 bases at J, with 15 bases between the two ends. CDR3 nucleotides: TGTGCCAGCAGCGCCCGGCCTACAGATGACTATGGCTACACCTTC. It codes for CASSARPTDDYGYTF.

The V gene is TRBV9, the J gene TRBJ1-5; D is perhaps TRBD1 (6 bases). The germline CDR1 and CDR2 sequences are SGDLS and YYNGEE. Trimming stripped 3 bases from V and 8 bases from J, with 15 bases between. This CDR3 spans 14 amino acids. The DNA of the CDR3 is TGTGCCAGCAGCGCTCAACTACAGGGAGAGCCCCAGCATTTT. The encoded protein is CASSAQLQGEPQHF.

The V gene is TRBV6-5, the J gene TRBJ2-3; D unresolved. V lost 2 bases and J lost 6, with 9 bases in between. The germline V gene encodes CDR1 MNHEY and CDR2 SVGAGI. CDR3 size: 13 residues. The CDR3 region is CASSYVVKDTQYF. CDR3 coding DNA: TGTGCCAGCAGTTACGTAGTTAAGGATACGCAGTATTTT.

This clone has more than one count but fewer than ten. The chain carries TRBV4-1 and TRBJ1-2; tentative D call: TRBD1 (5 bases). The CDR3 sequence is 13 residues long. The germline V and J ends were trimmed by 0 bases and 6 bases, with 8 bases remaining between them. From germline, CDR1 is MGHRA and CDR2 YSYEKL. The CDR3 is CASSQEGVNGYTF. The DNA for the CDR3 is TGCGCCAGCAGCCAAGAAGGGGTGAATGGCTACACCTTC.

The chain employs TRBV27 and TRBJ1-1, with 7 positions matching TRBD1. The CDR3 totals 15 residues. Losses at the gene ends were 5 bases for V and 1 base for J; bases not matched to a gene: 7. Per germline, CDR1 MNHEY and CDR2 SMNVEV (reference sequence). The CDR3 nucleotides read TGTGCCAGCAGTCCCCAGGACAGGAGGAACACTGAAGCTTTCTTT. This codes for CASSPQDRRNTEAFF.